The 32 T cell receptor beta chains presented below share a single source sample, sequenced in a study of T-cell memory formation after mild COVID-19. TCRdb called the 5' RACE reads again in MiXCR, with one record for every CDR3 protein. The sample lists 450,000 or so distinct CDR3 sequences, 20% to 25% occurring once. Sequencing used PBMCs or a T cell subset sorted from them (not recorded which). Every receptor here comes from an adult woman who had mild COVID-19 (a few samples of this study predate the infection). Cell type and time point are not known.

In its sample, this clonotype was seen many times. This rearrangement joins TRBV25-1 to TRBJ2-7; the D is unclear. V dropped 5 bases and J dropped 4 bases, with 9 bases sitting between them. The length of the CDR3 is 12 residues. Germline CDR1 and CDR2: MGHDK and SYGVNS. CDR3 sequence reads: CASSSHGYEQYF. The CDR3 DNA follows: TGTGCCAGCAGTTCCCACGGTTACGAGCAGTACTTC.

The DNA for the CDR3 is TGTGCCAGCAGCCAAGCAGTACAGGGCGATCAGCCCCAGCATTTT. This codes for CASSQAVQGDQPQHF. The rearrangement uses TRBV21-1 and TRBJ1-5; TRBD1 reflects the table's D call only, with no check against the DNA. TRBV21-1 is deemed a pseudogene. The CDR3 is made up of 15 amino acids.

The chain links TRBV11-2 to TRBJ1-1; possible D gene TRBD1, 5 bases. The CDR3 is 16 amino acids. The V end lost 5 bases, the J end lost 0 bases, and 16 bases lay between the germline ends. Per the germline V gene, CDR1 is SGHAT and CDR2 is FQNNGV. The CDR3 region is CASSPPIGTMNTEAFF. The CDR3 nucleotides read TGTGCCAGCAGCCCCCCCATTGGGACGATGAACACTGAAGCTTTCTTT.

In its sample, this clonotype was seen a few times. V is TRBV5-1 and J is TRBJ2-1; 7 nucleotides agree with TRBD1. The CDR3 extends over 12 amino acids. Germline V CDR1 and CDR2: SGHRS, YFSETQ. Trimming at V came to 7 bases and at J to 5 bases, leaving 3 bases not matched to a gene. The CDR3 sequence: CASRDSDNEQFF. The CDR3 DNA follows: TGCGCCAGCCGGGACAGTGACAATGAGCAGTTCTTC.

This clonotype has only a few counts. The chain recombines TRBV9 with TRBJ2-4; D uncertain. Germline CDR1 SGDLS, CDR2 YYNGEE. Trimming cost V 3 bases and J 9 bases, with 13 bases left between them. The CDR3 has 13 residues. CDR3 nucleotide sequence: TGTGCCAGCAGCGCAGAGGACCATAGCATTCAGTACTTC. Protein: CASSAEDHSIQYF. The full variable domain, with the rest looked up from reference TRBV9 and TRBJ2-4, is DSGVTQTPKHLITATGQRVTLRCSPRSGDLSVYWYQQSLDQGLQFLIQYYNGEERAKGNILERFSAQQFPDLHSELNLSSLELGDSALYFCASSAEDHSIQYFGAGTRLSVL.

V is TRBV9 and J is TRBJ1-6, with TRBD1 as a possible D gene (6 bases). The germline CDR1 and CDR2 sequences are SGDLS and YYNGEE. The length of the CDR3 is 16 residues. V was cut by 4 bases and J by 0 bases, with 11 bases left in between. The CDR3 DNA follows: TGTGCCAGCAGCCACGGGGGCAGCTCCTATAATTCACCCCTCCACTTT. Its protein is CASSHGGSSYNSPLHF.

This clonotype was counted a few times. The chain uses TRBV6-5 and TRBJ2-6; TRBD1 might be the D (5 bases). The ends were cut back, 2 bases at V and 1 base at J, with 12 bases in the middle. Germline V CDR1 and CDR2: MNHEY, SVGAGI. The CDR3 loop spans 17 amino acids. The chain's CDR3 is CASSYGQGTSGANVLTF. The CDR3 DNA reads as TGTGCCAGCAGTTACGGGCAGGGCACGTCTGGGGCCAACGTCCTGACTTTC.

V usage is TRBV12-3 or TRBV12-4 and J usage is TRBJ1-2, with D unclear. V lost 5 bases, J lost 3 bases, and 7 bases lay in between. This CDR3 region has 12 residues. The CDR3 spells CASSLTYYGYTF. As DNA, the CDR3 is TGTGCCAGCAGTCTCACCTACTATGGCTACACCTTC.

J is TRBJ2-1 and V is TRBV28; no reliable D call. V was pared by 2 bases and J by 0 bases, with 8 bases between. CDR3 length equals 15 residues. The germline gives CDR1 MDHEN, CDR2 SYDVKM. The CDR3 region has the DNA TGTGCCAGCAGTTTAGTTGGCCTCTCCTACAATGAGCAGTTCTTC. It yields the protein CASSLVGLSYNEQFF.

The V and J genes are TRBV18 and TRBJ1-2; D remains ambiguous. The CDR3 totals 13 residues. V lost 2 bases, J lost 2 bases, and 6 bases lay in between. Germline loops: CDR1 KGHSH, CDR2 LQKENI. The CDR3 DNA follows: TGTGCCAGCTCACCAATGGGAAACTATGGCTACACCTTC. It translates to CASSPMGNYGYTF.

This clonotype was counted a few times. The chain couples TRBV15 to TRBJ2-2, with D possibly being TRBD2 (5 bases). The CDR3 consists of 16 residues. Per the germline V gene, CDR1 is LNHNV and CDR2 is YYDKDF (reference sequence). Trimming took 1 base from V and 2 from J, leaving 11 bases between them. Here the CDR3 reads CATSRVSSFNTGELFF. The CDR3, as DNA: TGTGCCACCAGCAGAGTTTCTAGCTTTAACACCGGGGAGCTGTTTTTT.

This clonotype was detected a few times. DNA for the CDR3: TGTGCCAGCACTCGGCTAGCAGAGATTCAAGAGACCCAGTACTTC. This translates into CASTRLAEIQETQYF. The chain uses TRBV7-9 and TRBJ2-5; D is possibly TRBD2 (5 bases). V gave up 7 bases and J gave up 2 bases, with 17 bases separating them. CDR3 length: 15 residues. Germline lookup yields CDR1 SEHNR and CDR2 FQNEAQ (reference sequence).

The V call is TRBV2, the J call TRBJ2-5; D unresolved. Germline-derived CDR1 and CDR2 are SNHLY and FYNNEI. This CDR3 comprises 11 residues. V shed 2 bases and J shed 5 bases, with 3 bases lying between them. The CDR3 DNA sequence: TGTGCCAGCAGTGAATACGAGACCCAGTACTTC. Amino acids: CASSEYETQYF. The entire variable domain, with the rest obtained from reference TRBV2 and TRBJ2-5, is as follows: EPEVTQTPSHQVTQMGQEVILRCVPISNHLYFYWYRQILGQKVEFLVSFYNNEISEKSEIFDDQFSVERPDGSNFTLKIRSTKLEDSAMYFCASSEYETQYFGPGTRLLVL.

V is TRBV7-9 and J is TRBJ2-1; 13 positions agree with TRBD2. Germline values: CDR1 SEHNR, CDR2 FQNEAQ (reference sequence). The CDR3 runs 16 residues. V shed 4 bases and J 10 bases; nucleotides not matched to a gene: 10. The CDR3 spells CASSSAGLAGVEEQFF. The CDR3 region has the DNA TGTGCCAGCAGCTCAGCCGGACTAGCGGGAGTAGAGGAGCAGTTCTTC.

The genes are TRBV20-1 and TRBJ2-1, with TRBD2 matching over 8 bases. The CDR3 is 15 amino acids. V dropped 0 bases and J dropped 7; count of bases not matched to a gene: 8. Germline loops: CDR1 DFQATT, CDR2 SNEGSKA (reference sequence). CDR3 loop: CSARDPSGSDNEQFF. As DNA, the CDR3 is TGCAGTGCTAGAGATCCCAGCGGGAGTGATAATGAGCAGTTCTTC.

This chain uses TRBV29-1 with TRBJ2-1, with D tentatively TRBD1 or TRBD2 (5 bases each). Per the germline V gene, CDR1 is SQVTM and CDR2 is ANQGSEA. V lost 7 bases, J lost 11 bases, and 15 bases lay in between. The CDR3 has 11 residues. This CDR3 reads CSAPGPTQQFF. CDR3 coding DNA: TGCAGCGCTCCGGGACCCACTCAGCAGTTCTTC.

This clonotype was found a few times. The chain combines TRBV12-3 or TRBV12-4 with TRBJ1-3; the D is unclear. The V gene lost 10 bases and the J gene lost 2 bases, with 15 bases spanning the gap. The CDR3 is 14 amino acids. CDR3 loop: CATTYSTAGNTIYF. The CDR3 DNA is TGTGCCACCACATATTCCACGGCTGGAAACACCATATATTTT.

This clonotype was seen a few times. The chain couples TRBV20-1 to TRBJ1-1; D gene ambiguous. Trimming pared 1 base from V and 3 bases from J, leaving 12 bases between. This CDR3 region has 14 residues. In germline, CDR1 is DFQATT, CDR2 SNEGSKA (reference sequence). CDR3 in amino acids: CSARGAGSHTEAFF. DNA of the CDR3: TGCAGTGCTAGAGGCGCGGGATCTCACACTGAAGCTTTCTTT.

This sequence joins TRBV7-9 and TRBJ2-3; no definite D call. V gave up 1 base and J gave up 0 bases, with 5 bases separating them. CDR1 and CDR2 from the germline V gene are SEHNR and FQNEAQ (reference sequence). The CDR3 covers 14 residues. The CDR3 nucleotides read TGTGCCAGCAGCTTAGTTTATAGCACAGATACGCAGTATTTT. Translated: CASSLVYSTDTQYF.

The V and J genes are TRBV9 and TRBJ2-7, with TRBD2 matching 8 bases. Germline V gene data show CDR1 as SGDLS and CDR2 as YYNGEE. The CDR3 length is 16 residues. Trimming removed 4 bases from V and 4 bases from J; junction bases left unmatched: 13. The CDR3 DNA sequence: TGTGCCAGCAGCCCCACTCCGGGACTAGATAATTACGAGCAGTACTTC. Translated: CASSPTPGLDNYEQYF.

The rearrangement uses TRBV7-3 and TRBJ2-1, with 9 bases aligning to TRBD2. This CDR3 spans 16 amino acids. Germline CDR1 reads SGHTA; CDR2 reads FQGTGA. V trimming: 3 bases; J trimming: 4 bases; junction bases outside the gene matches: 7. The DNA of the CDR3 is TGTGCCAGCAGCTTCCTCAGCGGGAGGAGGTACAATGAGCAGTTCTTC. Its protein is CASSFLSGRRYNEQFF.

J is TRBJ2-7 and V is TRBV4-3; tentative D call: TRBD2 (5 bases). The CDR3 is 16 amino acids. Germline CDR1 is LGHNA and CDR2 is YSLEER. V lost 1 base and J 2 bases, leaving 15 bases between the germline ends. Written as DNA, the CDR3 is TGCGCCAGCAGCCAAGGCCTCCACGGGCGGGCCTACGAGCAGTACTTC. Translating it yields CASSQGLHGRAYEQYF.

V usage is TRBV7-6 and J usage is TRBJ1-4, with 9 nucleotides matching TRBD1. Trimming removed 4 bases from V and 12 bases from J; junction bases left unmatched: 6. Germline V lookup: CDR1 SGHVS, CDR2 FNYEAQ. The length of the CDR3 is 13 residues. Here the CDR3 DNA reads TGTGCCAGCAGCTCGGGACAGGGCTGGGAACTGTTTTTT. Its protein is CASSSGQGWELFF.

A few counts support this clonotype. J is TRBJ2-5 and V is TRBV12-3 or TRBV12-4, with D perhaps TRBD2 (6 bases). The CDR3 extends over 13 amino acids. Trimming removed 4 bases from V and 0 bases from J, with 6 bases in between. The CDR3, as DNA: TGTGCCAGCAGTTGGGGGGACCAAGAGACCCAGTACTTC. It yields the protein CASSWGDQETQYF.

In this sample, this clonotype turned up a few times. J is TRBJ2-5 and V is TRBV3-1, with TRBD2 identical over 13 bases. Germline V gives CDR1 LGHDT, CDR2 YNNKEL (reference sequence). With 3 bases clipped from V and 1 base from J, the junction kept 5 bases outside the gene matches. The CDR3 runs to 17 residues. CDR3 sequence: CASSHPGLAGAQETQYF. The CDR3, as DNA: TGTGCCAGCAGCCACCCCGGACTAGCGGGAGCCCAAGAGACCCAGTACTTC.

Here the CDR3 reads CASSLQGFGANVLTF. The DNA for the CDR3 is TGTGCCAGCAGTTTACAGGGTTTTGGGGCCAACGTCCTGACTTTC. The chain links TRBV12-3 or TRBV12-4 to TRBJ2-6, with D possibly being TRBD1 (5 bases). The CDR3 is 15 residues long. V gave up 2 bases and J gave up 3 bases, with 8 bases separating them.

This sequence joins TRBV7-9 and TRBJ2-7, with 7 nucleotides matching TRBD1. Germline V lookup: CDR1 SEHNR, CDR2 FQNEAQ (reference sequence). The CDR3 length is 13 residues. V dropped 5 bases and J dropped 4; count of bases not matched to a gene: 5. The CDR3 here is CASSGQAGYEQYF. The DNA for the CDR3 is TGTGCCAGCAGCGGACAGGCTGGATACGAGCAGTACTTC.

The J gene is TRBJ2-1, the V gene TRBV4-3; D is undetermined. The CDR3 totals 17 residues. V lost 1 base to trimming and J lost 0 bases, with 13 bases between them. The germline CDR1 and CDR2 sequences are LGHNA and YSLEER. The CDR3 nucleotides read TGCGCCAGCAGCCAAGGTGGCAGATCAAGCTCCTACAATGAGCAGTTCTTC. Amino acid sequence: CASSQGGRSSSYNEQFF.

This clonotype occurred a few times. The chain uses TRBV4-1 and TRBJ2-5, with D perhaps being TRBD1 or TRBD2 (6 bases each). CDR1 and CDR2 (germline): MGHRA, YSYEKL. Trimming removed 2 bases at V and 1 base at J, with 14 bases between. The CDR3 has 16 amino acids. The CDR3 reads CASSQWGAGIQETQYF. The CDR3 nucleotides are TGCGCCAGCAGCCAATGGGGGGCAGGAATCCAAGAGACCCAGTACTTC.

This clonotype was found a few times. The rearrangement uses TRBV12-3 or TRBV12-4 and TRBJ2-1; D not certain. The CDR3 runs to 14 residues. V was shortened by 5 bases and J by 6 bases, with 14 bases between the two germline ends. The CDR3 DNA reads TGTGCCAGCAGTCACACTGCGATCCTCAATGAGCAGTTCTTC. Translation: CASSHTAILNEQFF.

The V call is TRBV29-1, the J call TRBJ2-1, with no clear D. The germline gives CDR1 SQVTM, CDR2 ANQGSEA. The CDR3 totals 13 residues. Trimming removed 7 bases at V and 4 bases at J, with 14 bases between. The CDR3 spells CSAHRAGYNEQFF. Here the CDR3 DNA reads TGCAGCGCACACCGGGCCGGGTACAATGAGCAGTTCTTC.

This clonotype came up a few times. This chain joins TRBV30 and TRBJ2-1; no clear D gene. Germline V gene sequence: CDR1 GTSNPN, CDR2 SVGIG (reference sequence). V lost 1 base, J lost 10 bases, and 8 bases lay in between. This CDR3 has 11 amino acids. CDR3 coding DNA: TGTGCCTGGAGTGACCCTAGGGAGCAGTTCTTC. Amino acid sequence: CAWSDPREQFF.